A single sample gave rise to the 15 T cell receptor beta chains below, sequenced in a study of CD8 T cells in Susac syndrome. An input of roughly 0.5 to 1 ug of RNA was subjected to reverse transcription using random hexamers. Using its own MiXCR run on the immunoSEQ multiplex PCR reads, TCRdb lists one record per CDR3 protein. This table holds roughly 100,000 distinct CDR3 sequences, 90% to 95% found once. Source material: CD4+ T cells from PBMCs. These receptors all come from a human donor with Susac syndrome.

The V call is TRBV14, the J call TRBJ2-7, with TRBD1 matching over 10 bases. There are 15 residues in the CDR3. V lost 4 bases to trimming and J lost 2 bases; unmatched junction nucleotides: 5. From germline, CDR1 is SGHDN and CDR2 FVKESK. The CDR3 reads CASSPLGTGAYEQYF. In DNA form, the CDR3 reads TGTGCCAGCAGCCCCCTAGGGACAGGGGCCTACGAGCAGTACTTC.

V usage is TRBV24-1 and J usage is TRBJ2-7; D gene uncertain. Germline lookup yields CDR1 KGHDR and CDR2 SFDVKD. Trimming removed 0 bases from V and 6 bases from J, with 8 bases in between. This CDR3 is 13 amino acids long. The CDR3 DNA follows: TGTGCCACCAGTGATTTGAAGGGAAGCGAGCAGTACTTC. This sequence encodes CATSDLKGSEQYF.

About this clonotype: Germline is not matched at one junction end, which may reflect a read error. The rearrangement uses TRBV7-2 and TRBJ2-1; D is possibly TRBD1 (5 bases). Germline CDR1 reads SGHTA; CDR2 reads FQGNSA. This CDR3 is built from 12 residues. CDR3 residues: CASSLAGEVRVF. Here the CDR3 DNA reads TGTGCCAGCAGCTTAGCAGGAGAGGTCAGGGTCTTC.

The CDR3 sequence: CAWSWKGQTDTQYF. CDR3 DNA: TGTGCCTGGAGTTGGAAAGGCCAGACAGATACGCAGTATTTT. The chain employs TRBV30 and TRBJ2-3; no firm D call. The germline CDR1 and CDR2 sequences are GTSNPN and SVGIG (reference sequence). This CDR3 has 14 residues. Trimming pared 2 bases from V and 3 bases from J, leaving 12 bases between. Together with reference TRBV30 and TRBJ2-3, the CDR3 gives the full variable domain: SQTIHQWPATLVQPVGSPLSLECTVEGTSNPNLYWYRQAAGRGLQLLFYSVGIGQISSEVPQNLSASRPQDRQFILSSKKLLLSDSGFYLCAWSWKGQTDTQYFGPGTRLTVL.

This clonotype was recorded only once. The rearrangement uses TRBV3-1 and TRBJ1-5; possibly TRBD1 for D (5 bases). Per germline, CDR1 LGHDT and CDR2 YNNKEL (reference sequence). Trimming removed 0 bases at V and 5 bases at J, with 11 bases between. The CDR3 covers 15 residues. The DNA for the CDR3 is TGTGCCAGCAGCCAAGATCCAGGGTCGGATCAGCCCCAGCATTTT. Amino acids: CASSQDPGSDQPQHF.

This chain joins TRBV5-4 and TRBJ2-7; 7 nucleotides match TRBD2. V trimming: 0 bases; J trimming: 2 bases; junction bases outside the gene matches: 5. The germline gives CDR1 SGHNT, CDR2 YYREEE (reference sequence). The CDR3 totals 15 residues. The CDR3 is CASSLGLAVTYEQYF. The CDR3 bases are TGTGCCAGCAGCTTGGGGCTAGCGGTTACCTACGAGCAGTACTTC.

This clonotype was detected once. This chain connects TRBV5-1 to TRBJ2-1, with TRBD1 matching 8 bases. The CDR3 totals 14 residues. Germline V CDR1 and CDR2: SGHRS, YFSETQ. Trimming cost V 3 bases and J 6 bases; bases outside gene matches: 5. In DNA, the CDR3 is TGCGCCAGCAGCTACGGACAGGGTCGCAATGAGCAGTTCTTC. Its protein product is CASSYGQGRNEQFF.

The rearrangement uses TRBV12-3 or TRBV12-4 and TRBJ1-1; D gene uncertain. There are 15 residues in the CDR3. V gave up 5 bases and J gave up 4 bases, with 17 bases separating them. This chain's CDR3 is CASSLGLSSRTEAFF. CDR3 DNA: TGTGCCAGCAGTCTCGGACTCTCTTCGCGCACTGAAGCTTTCTTT.

This rearrangement joins TRBV28 to TRBJ1-6, with D unclear. V was shortened by 8 bases and J by 6 bases, with 5 bases between the two germline ends. Per germline, CDR1 MDHEN and CDR2 SYDVKM. This CDR3 region has 11 residues. Here the CDR3 reads CASSANSPLHF. The CDR3 DNA follows: TGTGCCAGCTCCGCTAATTCACCCCTCCACTTT. Supplemented by reference TRBV28 and TRBJ1-6, the full variable domain reads DVKVTQSSRYLVKRTGEKVFLECVQDMDHENMFWYRQDPGLGLRLIYFSYDVKMKEKGDIPEGYSVSREKKERFSLILESASTNQTSMYLCASSANSPLHFGNGTRLTVT.

This chain connects TRBV4-2 to TRBJ1-2; a weak D match, TRBD1 (5 bases). This CDR3 contains 14 residues. Germline lookup yields CDR1 LGHNA and CDR2 YNFKEQ. With 0 bases removed from V and 3 bases from J, the gap between germline ends came to 8 bases. DNA for the CDR3: TGTGCCAGCAGCCAAGAGCAGGGCGACTATGGCTACACCTTC. Amino acids: CASSQEQGDYGYTF.

The count of this clonotype is one. V and J are TRBV5-1 and TRBJ2-7, with D unresolved. Trimming left V 2 bases short and J 3 bases short, with 3 bases between. The CDR3 extends over 11 amino acids. Germline assignment: CDR1 SGHRS and CDR2 YFSETQ. CDR3 residues: CASSFLYEQYF. The CDR3 DNA follows: TGCGCCAGCAGCTTCCTCTACGAGCAGTACTTC. Variable domain in full (rest from reference TRBV5-1 and TRBJ2-7): KAGVTQTPRYLIKTRGQQVTLSCSPISGHRSVSWYQQTPGQGLQFLFEYFSETQRNKGNFPGRFSGRQFSNSRSEMNVSTLELGDSALYLCASSFLYEQYFGPGTRLTVT.

V is TRBV5-1 and J is TRBJ2-3; 8 bases agree with TRBD1. The V segment lost 3 bases and the J segment 1 base; nucleotides outside the gene matches: 4. There are 15 residues in the CDR3. Germline lookup yields CDR1 SGHRS and CDR2 YFSETQ. This CDR3 is CASSYVTGGTDTQYF. The CDR3 region has the DNA TGCGCCAGCAGCTACGTGACAGGGGGCACAGATACGCAGTATTTT.

In DNA, the CDR3 is TGTGCCAGCAGCGTACCCGGGACGGCAACGCAGTATTTT. Its protein product is CASSVPGTATQYF. The V and J genes are TRBV28 and TRBJ2-3; either TRBD1 or TRBD2 may fit D (5 bases each). The CDR3 is 13 residues long. The V gene lost 6 bases and the J gene lost 9 bases, with 16 bases spanning the gap. Germline CDR1 and CDR2: MDHEN and SYDVKM.

The chain combines TRBV7-9 with TRBJ2-5; D may be TRBD1 (6 bases). Per germline, CDR1 SEHNR and CDR2 FQNEAQ (reference sequence). This CDR3 has 13 residues. V was clipped by 4 bases and J by 5 bases, with 11 bases between them. The CDR3 spells CASSSWDIETQYF. CDR3 coding DNA: TGTGCCAGCAGCTCCTGGGACATCGAGACCCAGTACTTC.

The chain recombines TRBV12-3 or TRBV12-4 with TRBJ2-3; D is unresolved. The CDR3 is 11 residues long. Between the trimmed V and J ends, which lost 6 bases and 6 bases, there was a span of 7 bases. The CDR3 is CASSPRDTQYF. For the CDR3, the DNA is TGTGCCAGCAGCCCCAGGGATACGCAGTATTTT.